This entry lists 17 T cell receptor beta chains sequenced from one sample in a study of Graves' ophthalmopathy and Graves' hyperthyroidism. Amplified TCR beta CDR3 regions were obtained using RNA transcripts as template. RT-PCR with HTBI primers came first, then second-round multiplex PCR. TCRdb used MiXCR to reprocess the multiplex PCR reads, holding one entry per CDR3 protein. The sample records 30,000 to 50,000 distinct CDR3 sequences, roughly 50% being singletons. The sample taken for sequencing was peripheral blood. The receptors shown here come from an adult woman with stable Graves' hyperthyroidism.

The CDR3 DNA reads as TGCAGCGTTGACGGTTTGGGGACTAGCGGGAGGTCCCGACGGTGGGAGCAGTACTTC. This sequence encodes CSVDGLGTSGRSRRWEQYF. This chain joins TRBV29-1 and TRBJ2-7; 15 nucleotides match TRBD2. The length of the CDR3 is 19 residues. The V gene's germline CDR1 is SQVTM and CDR2 ANQGSEA. With 3 bases clipped from V and 7 bases from J, the junction kept 19 bases outside the gene matches.

This clonotype was recorded at least ten times. V gene TRBV5-6 combines with J gene TRBJ1-2; 10 nucleotides align to TRBD1. The V segment lost 4 bases and the J segment 8 bases; nucleotides outside the gene matches: 11. CDR1 is SGHDT, CDR2 YYEEEE, per germline. This CDR3 has 15 residues. The CDR3 DNA sequence: TGTGCCAGCAGCGCCTGGGACAGGGGTCCCTTAGGCTACACCTTC. It specifies CASSAWDRGPLGYTF.

The rearrangement links TRBV6-6 to TRBJ2-5; unclear D gene. There are 14 residues in the CDR3. Trimming stripped 2 bases from V and 9 bases from J, with 16 bases between. Germline CDR1 and CDR2: MNHNY and SVGAGI (reference sequence). CDR3 protein: CASSYLAADQPQYF. As DNA, the CDR3 is TGTGCCAGCAGTTACCTCGCTGCTGATCAGCCCCAGTACTTC.

A note on this clonotype: A read error may produce the germline difference seen at one junction end. The rearrangement joins TRBV15 to TRBJ2-7; no reliable D call. Germline CDR1 reads LNHNV; CDR2 reads YYDKDF (reference sequence). This CDR3 region has 15 residues. CDR3 bases: TGTGCCACCAGCAGAGATTTACAGCTGTCCTACGAGCGGTACTTC. The encoded protein is CATSRDLQLSYERYF. Filled out from reference TRBV15 and TRBJ2-7, the complete variable domain reads DAMVIQNPRYQVTQFGKPVTLSCSQTLNHNVMYWYQQKSSQAPKLLFHYYDKDFNNEADTPDNFQSRRPNTSFCFLDIRSPGLGDTAMYLCATSRDLQLSYERYFGPGTRLTVT.

This clonotype was counted many times. V usage is TRBV20-1 and J usage is TRBJ1-2; D is possibly TRBD1 (6 bases). Trimming cost V 6 bases and J 2 bases, with 19 bases left between them. Germline V lookup: CDR1 DFQATT, CDR2 SNEGSKA (reference sequence). CDR3 length: 15 residues. The CDR3 here is CSAQSYRDLNYGYTF. The CDR3 region has the DNA TGCAGTGCCCAGAGCTACAGGGACCTAAACTATGGCTACACCTTC.

The V gene is TRBV19, the J gene TRBJ2-7; TRBD1 agrees at 8 bases. The J segment lost 5 bases and the V segment lost 4 bases, leaving 7 bases of the junction unmatched. This CDR3 is built from 14 residues. Germline V gene sequence: CDR1 LNHDA, CDR2 SQIVND (reference sequence). CDR3 bases: TGTGCCAGTAGTAGCCGGACAGGGTACCACGAGCAGTACTTC. Its protein product is CASSSRTGYHEQYF. Full variable domain (remainder filled in from reference TRBV19 and TRBJ2-7): DGGITQSPKYLFRKEGQNVTLSCEQNLNHDAMYWYRQDPGQGLRLIYYSQIVNDFQKGDIAEGYSVSREKKESFPLTVTSAQKNPTAFYLCASSSRTGYHEQYFGPGTRLTVT.

The chain combines TRBV15 with TRBJ1-2; tentatively, D is TRBD1 (5 bases). Trimming left V 0 bases short and J 7 bases short, with 9 bases between. The length of the CDR3 is 13 residues. Germline lookup yields CDR1 LNHNV and CDR2 YYDKDF (reference sequence). The CDR3 nucleotides read TGTGCCACCAGCAGAGATAGGGGCTCTGGCTACACCTTC. This gives the protein CATSRDRGSGYTF.

The rearrangement links TRBV29-1 to TRBJ1-2; 10 nucleotides match TRBD1. J gave up 8 bases and V 6 bases, and 9 bases lay outside the gene matches. From germline, CDR1 is SQVTM and CDR2 ANQGSEA. The CDR3 loop spans 13 amino acids. CDR3 sequence (DNA): TGCAGCGTCCCCGGGACAGGGGAGGGAGGCTACACCTTC. Residues: CSVPGTGEGGYTF.

This clonotype has a count of ten or more. A much larger clonotype is one base distant, so this may be a read error. The chain couples TRBV29-1 to TRBJ1-1; no firm D call. This CDR3 has 14 residues. The V end lost 5 bases, the J end lost 4 bases, and 17 bases lay between the germline ends. CDR1 SQVTM and CDR2 ANQGSEA come from the germline V gene. Here the CDR3 reads CSVLLSDLSTEAFF. In DNA form, the CDR3 reads TGCAGCGTTCTCCTGTCCGACTTGAGCACTGAAGCTTTCTTT.

In its sample, this clonotype was seen a few times. Lacking the conserved final phenylalanine or tryptophan, this CDR3 likely reflects a read error. The DNA is left out, because the CDR3 cannot be placed on it with certainty; the CDR3 is given as TCRdb lists it. This chain uses TRBV7-8 with TRBJ2-6. Ends included, the CDR3 has 8 residues. Germline values: CDR1 SGHVS, CDR2 FQNEAQ. CDR3 residues: CASSFPTS.

This clonotype was recorded a few times. The chain has TRBV20-1 and TRBJ1-2; D gene uncertain. With 1 base removed from V and 8 bases from J, the gap between germline ends came to 11 bases. The length of the CDR3 is 12 residues. Germline V gene data show CDR1 as DFQATT and CDR2 as SNEGSKA (reference sequence). CDR3: CSARAVEGGYTF. CDR3 in DNA: TGCAGTGCTAGAGCGGTGGAGGGCGGCTACACCTTC.

The chain links TRBV15 to TRBJ1-2, with 8 bases matching TRBD1. Germline V CDR1 and CDR2: LNHNV, YYDKDF (reference sequence). This CDR3 contains 14 residues. V was pared by 3 bases and J by 8 bases, with 8 bases of the junction left unmatched. The CDR3 DNA sequence: TGTGCCACCAGCAGGGTCCAGGGGGCGGGGGGCTACACCTTC. Amino acids: CATSRVQGAGGYTF.

In its sample, this clonotype was seen many times. This rearrangement joins TRBV29-1 to TRBJ1-1, with TRBD1 matching 9 bases. The CDR3 consists of 14 residues. The V segment lost 6 bases and the J segment 3 bases; nucleotides outside the gene matches: 8. Germline V gene data show CDR1 as SQVTM and CDR2 as ANQGSEA. As DNA, the CDR3 is TGCAGCGTCCGACAGGGGGAAGGGGACACTGAAGCTTTCTTT. The encoded protein is CSVRQGEGDTEAFF.

This clonotype was detected many times. This chain connects TRBV6-2 or TRBV6-3 to TRBJ1-2, with a tentative D call TRBD1 (5 bases). The CDR3 loop spans 15 amino acids. Germline CDR1 reads MNHEY; CDR2 reads SVGEGT. Between the trimmed V and J ends, which lost 5 bases and 5 bases, there was a span of 18 bases. The CDR3 DNA is TGTGCCAGCAGTCCCTACAGGTATCCCCTTTATGGCTACACCTTC. Translating gives CASSPYRYPLYGYTF.

This clonotype was counted a single time. This chain connects TRBV6-5 to TRBJ2-5; the match to TRBD2 covers 13 bases. Germline V gives CDR1 MNHEY, CDR2 SVGAGI. The V gene end was trimmed by 4 bases and the J gene end by 7 bases; junction bases not matched to a gene: 6. The CDR3 is made up of 15 amino acids. CDR3 bases: TGTGCCAGCAGTTCGACTAGCGGGGGGCCCCCGACCCAGTACTTC. It encodes CASSSTSGGPPTQYF.

The chain employs TRBV20-1 and TRBJ2-7; 15 bases agree with TRBD2. Germline trimming cut 6 bases from V and 6 bases from J; bases unmatched to any gene: 6. The CDR3 consists of 14 residues. The V gene's germline CDR1 is DFQATT and CDR2 SNEGSKA (reference sequence). CDR3: CSASGLAGGVEQYF. In nucleotides, the CDR3 is TGCAGTGCCAGCGGACTAGCGGGAGGGGTCGAGCAGTACTTC.

This clonotype has ten or more counts. V usage is TRBV18 and J usage is TRBJ1-1; D is ambiguous. The CDR3 is made up of 13 amino acids. CDR1 is KGHSH, CDR2 LQKENI, per germline. V dropped 1 base and J dropped 4 bases, with 7 bases sitting between them. The CDR3 sequence is CASSPQGGTEAFF. The DNA of the CDR3 is TGTGCCAGCTCACCACAGGGAGGCACTGAAGCTTTCTTT.